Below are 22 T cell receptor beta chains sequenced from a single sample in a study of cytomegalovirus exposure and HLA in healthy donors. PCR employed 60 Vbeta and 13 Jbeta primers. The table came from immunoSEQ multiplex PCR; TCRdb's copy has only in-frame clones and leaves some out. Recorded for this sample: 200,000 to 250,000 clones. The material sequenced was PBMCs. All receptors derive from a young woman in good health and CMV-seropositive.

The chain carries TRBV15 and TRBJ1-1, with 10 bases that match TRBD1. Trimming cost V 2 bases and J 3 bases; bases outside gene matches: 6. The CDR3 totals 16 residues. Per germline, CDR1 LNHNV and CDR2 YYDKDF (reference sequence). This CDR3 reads CATSRQDRGLDTEAFF. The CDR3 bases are TGTGCCACCAGCAGACAAGACAGGGGGCTTGACACTGAAGCTTTCTTT.

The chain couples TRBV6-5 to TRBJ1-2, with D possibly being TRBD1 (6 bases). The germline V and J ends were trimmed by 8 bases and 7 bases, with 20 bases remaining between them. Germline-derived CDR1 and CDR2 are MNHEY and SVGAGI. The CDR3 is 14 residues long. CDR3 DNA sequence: TGTGCCAGCGCCGTGACCTCAGGGGTTCTTGGCTACACCTTC. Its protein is CASAVTSGVLGYTF.

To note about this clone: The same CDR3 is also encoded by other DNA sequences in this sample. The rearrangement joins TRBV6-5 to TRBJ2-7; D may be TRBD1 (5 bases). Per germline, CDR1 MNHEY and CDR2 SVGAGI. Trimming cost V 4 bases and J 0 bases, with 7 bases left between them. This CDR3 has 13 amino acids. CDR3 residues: CASSLTASYEQYF. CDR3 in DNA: TGTGCCAGCAGTTTGACAGCCTCCTACGAGCAGTACTTC.

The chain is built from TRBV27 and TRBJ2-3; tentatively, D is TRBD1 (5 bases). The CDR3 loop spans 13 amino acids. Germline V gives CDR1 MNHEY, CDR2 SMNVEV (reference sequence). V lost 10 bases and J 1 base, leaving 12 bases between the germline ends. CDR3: CATQAMGTDTQYF. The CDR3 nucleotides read TGTGCCACACAGGCGATGGGCACAGATACGCAGTATTTT.

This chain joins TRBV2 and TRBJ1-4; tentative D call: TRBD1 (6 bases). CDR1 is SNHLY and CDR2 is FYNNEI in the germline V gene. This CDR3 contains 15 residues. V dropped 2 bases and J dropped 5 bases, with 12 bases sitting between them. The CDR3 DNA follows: TGTGCCAGCAGTGAACGGCGGGGGCGGAATGAAAAACTGTTTTTT. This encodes CASSERRGRNEKLFF.

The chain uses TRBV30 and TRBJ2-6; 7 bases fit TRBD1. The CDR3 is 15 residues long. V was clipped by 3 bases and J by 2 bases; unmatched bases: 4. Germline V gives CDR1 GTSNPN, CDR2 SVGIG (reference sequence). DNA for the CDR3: TGTGCCTGGAGCAAAGGGGGCGCTGGGGCCAACGTCCTGACTTTC. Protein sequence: CAWSKGGAGANVLTF. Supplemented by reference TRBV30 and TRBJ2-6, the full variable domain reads SQTIHQWPATLVQPVGSPLSLECTVEGTSNPNLYWYRQAAGRGLQLLFYSVGIGQISSEVPQNLSASRPQDRQFILSSKKLLLSDSGFYLCAWSKGGAGANVLTFGAGSRLTVL.

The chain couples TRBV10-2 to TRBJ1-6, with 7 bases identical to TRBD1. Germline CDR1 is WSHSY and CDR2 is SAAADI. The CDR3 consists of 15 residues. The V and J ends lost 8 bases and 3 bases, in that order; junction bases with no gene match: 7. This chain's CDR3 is CASGVWDSYNSPLHF. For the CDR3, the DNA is TGCGCCAGCGGCGTGTGGGACAGCTATAATTCACCCCTCCACTTT.

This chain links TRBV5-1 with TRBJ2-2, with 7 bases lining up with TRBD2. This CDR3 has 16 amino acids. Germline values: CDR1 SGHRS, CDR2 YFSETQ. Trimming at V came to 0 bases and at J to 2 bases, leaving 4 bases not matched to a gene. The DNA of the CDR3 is TGCGCCAGCAGCTTGGGCTCTAGCGGAAACACCGGGGAGCTGTTTTTT. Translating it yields CASSLGSSGNTGELFF.

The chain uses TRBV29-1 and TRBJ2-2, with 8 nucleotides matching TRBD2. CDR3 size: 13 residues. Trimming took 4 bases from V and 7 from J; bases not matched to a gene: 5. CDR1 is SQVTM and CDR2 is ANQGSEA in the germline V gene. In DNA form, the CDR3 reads TGCAGCGTTGGCGGGAGGCTGATCGGGGAGCTGTTTTTT. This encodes CSVGGRLIGELFF.

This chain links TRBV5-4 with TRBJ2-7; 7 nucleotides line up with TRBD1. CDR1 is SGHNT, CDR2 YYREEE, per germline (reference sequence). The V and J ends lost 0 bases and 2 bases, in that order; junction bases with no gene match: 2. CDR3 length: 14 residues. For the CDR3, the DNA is TGTGCCAGCAGCTTGGGACAGGGTGCCTACGAGCAGTACTTC. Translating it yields CASSLGQGAYEQYF.

As DNA, the CDR3 is TGTGCCAGCAGCCCGGAGCGACGGGGCTACAATGAGCAGTTCTTC. Its translation is CASSPERRGYNEQFF. The chain uses TRBV7-2 and TRBJ2-1; D might be TRBD2 (5 bases). V dropped 5 bases and J dropped 3 bases, with 14 bases sitting between them. The CDR3 loop spans 15 amino acids. Per the germline V gene, CDR1 is SGHTA and CDR2 is FQGNSA.

CDR3: CASSLASPSLYNEQFF. The CDR3 region has the DNA TGCGCCAGCAGCTTGGCCAGTCCATCCTTATACAATGAGCAGTTCTTC. The gene calls are TRBV5-1 and TRBJ2-1; no clear D. CDR1 is SGHRS and CDR2 is YFSETQ in the germline V gene. The V end lost 0 bases, the J end lost 4 bases, and 14 bases lay between the germline ends. This CDR3 is 16 amino acids long.

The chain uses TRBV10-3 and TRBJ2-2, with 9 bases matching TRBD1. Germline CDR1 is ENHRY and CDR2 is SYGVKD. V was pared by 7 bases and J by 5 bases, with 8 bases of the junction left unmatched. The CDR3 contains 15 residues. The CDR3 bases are TGTGCCATCAAAAGGACAGGGGAGCCGACCGGGGAGCTGTTTTTT. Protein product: CAIKRTGEPTGELFF.

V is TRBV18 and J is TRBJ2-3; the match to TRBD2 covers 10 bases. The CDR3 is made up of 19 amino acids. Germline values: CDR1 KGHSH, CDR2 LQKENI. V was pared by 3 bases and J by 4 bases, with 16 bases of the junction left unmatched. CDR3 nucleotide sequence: TGTGCCAGCTCACCTTCTGGATTAGCGGGAGGAATTGGGCCAGATACGCAGTATTTT. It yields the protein CASSPSGLAGGIGPDTQYF.

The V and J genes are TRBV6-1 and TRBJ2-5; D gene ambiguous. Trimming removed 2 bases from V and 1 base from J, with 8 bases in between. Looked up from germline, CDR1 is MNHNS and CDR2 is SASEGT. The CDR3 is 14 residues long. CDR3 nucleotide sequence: TGTGCCAGCAGTGAACTATGGTCCCAAGAGACCCAGTACTTC. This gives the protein CASSELWSQETQYF.

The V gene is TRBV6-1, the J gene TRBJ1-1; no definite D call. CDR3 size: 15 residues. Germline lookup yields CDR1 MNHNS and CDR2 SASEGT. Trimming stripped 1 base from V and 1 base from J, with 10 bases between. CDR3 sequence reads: CASSEVTGRNTEAFF. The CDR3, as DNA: TGTGCCAGCAGTGAAGTGACGGGGAGGAACACTGAAGCTTTCTTT.

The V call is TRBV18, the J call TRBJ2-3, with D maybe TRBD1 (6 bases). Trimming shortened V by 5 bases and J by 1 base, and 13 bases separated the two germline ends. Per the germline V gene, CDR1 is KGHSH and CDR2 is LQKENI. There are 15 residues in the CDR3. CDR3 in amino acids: CASSSNRVGTDTQYF. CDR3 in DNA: TGTGCCAGCTCAAGTAACAGGGTGGGCACAGATACGCAGTATTTT.

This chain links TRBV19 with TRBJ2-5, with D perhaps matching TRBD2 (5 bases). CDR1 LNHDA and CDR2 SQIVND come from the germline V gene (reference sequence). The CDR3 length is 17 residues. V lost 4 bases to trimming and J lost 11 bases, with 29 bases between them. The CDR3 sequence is CASSTPNFGRGPSEQYF. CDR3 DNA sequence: TGTGCCAGTAGTACTCCCAACTTTGGACGGGGTCCTTCTGAGCAGTACTTC.

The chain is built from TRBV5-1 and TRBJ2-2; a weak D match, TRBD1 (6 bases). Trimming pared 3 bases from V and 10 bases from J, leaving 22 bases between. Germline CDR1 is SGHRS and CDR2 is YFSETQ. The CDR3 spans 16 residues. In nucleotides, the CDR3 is TGCGCCAGCAGCTCACTGGGGACATCAGTTGTGTCGGAGCTGTTTTTT. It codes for CASSSLGTSVVSELFF.

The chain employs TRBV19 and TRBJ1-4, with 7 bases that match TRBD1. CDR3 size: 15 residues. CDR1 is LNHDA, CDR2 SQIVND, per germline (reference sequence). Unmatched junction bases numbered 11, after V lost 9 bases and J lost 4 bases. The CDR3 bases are TGTGCCAGCAGACAGGGATCCTTATATAATGAAAAACTGTTTTTT. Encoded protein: CASRQGSLYNEKLFF.

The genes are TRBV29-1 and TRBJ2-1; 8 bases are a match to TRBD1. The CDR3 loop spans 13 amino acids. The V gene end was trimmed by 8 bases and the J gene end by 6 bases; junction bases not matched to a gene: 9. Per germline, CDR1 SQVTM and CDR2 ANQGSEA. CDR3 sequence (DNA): TGCAGCCACTCAGGGGGCGGGCTCAATGAGCAGTTCTTC. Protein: CSHSGGGLNEQFF.

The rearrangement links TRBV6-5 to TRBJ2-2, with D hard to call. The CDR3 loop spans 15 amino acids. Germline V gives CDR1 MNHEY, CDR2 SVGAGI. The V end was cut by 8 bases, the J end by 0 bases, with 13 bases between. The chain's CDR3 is CASSSPSPNTGELFF. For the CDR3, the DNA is TGTGCCAGCTCCTCCCCTTCCCCGAACACCGGGGAGCTGTTTTTT.